Listed here are 4 T cell receptor beta chains from one sample, sequenced in a study of T cells in localized non-small cell lung cancer (dated by TCRdb to between 2020 and 2021). The library was built by means of the immunoSEQ multiplex PCR assay. TCRdb retrieved this table from immuneACCESS and kept in-frame rearrangements only. Not all clones are present; in checked studies, unresolved V genes account for under half, and no reason is known for the remainder. The sample table records 40,000 to 50,000 clones; 70% to 90% of these occur just once. The top ten constitute approximately 6.4% of the sample. Sequencing used peripheral blood, obtained before any cancer treatment. These receptors all stem from a woman aged 18-55 years with stage III lung adenocarcinoma.

The chain is built from TRBV19 and TRBJ2-4, with 11 bases that match TRBD1. CDR1 and CDR2 from the germline V gene are LNHDA and SQIVND (reference sequence). The CDR3 sequence is 15 residues long. The V segment lost 6 bases and the J segment 7 bases; nucleotides outside the gene matches: 8. The CDR3, as DNA: TGTGCCAGTAGCATCATCCGGGACAGGGGGAACATTCAGTACTTC. It yields the protein CASSIIRDRGNIQYF.

The chain is built from TRBV7-8 and TRBJ1-3; 7 nucleotides agree with TRBD1. Trimming took 1 base from V and 5 from J; bases not matched to a gene: 11. This CDR3 region has 17 residues. CDR1 is SGHVS and CDR2 is FQNEAQ in the germline V gene. The CDR3 spells CASSLGGGGTERNTIYF. The CDR3 region has the DNA TGTGCCAGCAGCTTAGGAGGCGGGGGGACAGAAAGAAACACCATATATTTT.

The gene calls are TRBV5-6 and TRBJ1-2; D may be TRBD1 (6 bases). CDR1 and CDR2 (germline): SGHDT, YYEEEE. This CDR3 has 17 amino acids. Trimming stripped 2 bases from V and 1 base from J, with 18 bases between. The CDR3, as DNA: TGTGCCAGCAGCTTCCGGGACATCGGGTGGGATAACTATGGCTACACCTTC. Amino acid sequence: CASSFRDIGWDNYGYTF. The full variable domain, rest sourced from reference TRBV5-6 and TRBJ1-2, is DAGVTQSPTHLIKTRGQQVTLRCSPKSGHDTVSWYQQALGQGPQFIFQYYEEEERQRGNFPDRFSGHQFPNYSSELNVNALLLGDSALYLCASSFRDIGWDNYGYTFGSGTRLTVV.

This chain joins TRBV7-3 and TRBJ2-1; D may be TRBD1 (6 bases). Germline loops: CDR1 SGHTA, CDR2 FQGTGA. The V end was cut by 5 bases, the J end by 3 bases, with 8 bases between. The CDR3 sequence is 13 residues long. CDR3 DNA sequence: TGTGCCAGCAGCACGGACAGCTACAATGAGCAGTTCTTC. As protein: CASSTDSYNEQFF.